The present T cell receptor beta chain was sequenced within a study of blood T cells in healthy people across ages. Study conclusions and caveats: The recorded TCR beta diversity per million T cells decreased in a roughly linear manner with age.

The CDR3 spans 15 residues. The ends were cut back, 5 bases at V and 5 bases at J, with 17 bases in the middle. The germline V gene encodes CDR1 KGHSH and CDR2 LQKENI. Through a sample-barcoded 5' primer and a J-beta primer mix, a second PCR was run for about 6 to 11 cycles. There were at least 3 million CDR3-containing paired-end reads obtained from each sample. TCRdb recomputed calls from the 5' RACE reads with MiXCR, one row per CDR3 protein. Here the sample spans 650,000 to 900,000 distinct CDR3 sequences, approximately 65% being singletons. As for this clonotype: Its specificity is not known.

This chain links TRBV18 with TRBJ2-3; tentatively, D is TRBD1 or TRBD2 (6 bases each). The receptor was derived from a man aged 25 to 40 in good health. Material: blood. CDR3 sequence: CASSSRGAGEDTQYF. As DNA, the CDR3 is TGTGCCAGCTCATCCCGCGGGGCAGGGGAAGATACGCAGTATTTT.